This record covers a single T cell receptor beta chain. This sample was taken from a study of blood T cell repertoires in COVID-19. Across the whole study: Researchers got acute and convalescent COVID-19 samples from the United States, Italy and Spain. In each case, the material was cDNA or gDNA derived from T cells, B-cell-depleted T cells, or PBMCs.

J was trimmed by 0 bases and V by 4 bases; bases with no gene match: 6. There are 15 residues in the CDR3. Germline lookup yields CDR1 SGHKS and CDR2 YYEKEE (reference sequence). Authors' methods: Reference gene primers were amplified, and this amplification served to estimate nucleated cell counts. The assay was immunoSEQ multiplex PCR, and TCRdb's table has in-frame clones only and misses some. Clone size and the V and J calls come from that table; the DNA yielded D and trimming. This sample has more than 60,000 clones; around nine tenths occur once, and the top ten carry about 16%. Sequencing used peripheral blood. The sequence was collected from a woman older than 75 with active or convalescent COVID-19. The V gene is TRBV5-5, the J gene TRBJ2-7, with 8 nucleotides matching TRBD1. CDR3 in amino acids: CASSRGTGISYEQYF. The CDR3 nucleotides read TGTGCCAGCAGCCGAGGGACAGGAATCTCCTACGAGCAGTACTTC.